This is a list of T cell receptor beta chains from one sample in a study of cytomegalovirus exposure and HLA in healthy donors. Here immunoSEQ multiplex PCR was the method, and the copy in TCRdb shows in-frame clones only, minus some. The profile covers fewer than 200,000 clones, with roughly 76% appearing a single time and about 2% taken by the ten largest. The sequencing input was PBMCs. The source is a human donor in good health. Each CDR3 is given without its conserved first and last residue. The order of the fields is V gene, J gene, CDR3 protein.

TRBV7-2	TRBJ2-1	ASSSRQGGYNEQF
TRBV19	TRBJ2-3	ASRERLVELSTDTQY
TRBV7-2	TRBJ1-2	ASSKQGTYEGYT
TRBV5-4	TRBJ2-7	ASSNGPGDYEQY
TRBV5-1	TRBJ2-7	ASSGPDRAGEQY
TRBV2	TRBJ2-1	ASSPLLGQYEQF
TRBV9	TRBJ2-3	ASSVGTSKDTQY
TRBV5-1	TRBJ2-7	ASSLGRGSYEQY
TRBV4-1	TRBJ1-4	ASSSGPQGEKLF
TRBV5-1	TRBJ2-3	ASSTGLAAETDTQY
TRBV9	TRBJ2-7	ASSVFGREDEQY
TRBV9	TRBJ2-3	ASSVTDRGEHTDTQY
TRBV10-1	TRBJ1-2	ASSESTGGGYT
TRBV9	TRBJ2-2	ASSVGVGGSTGELF
TRBV9	TRBJ2-2	ASSGTTGTGTGELF
TRBV4-1	TRBJ1-1	ASSQLGAVGSGEAF
TRBV6-5	TRBJ2-7	ASRMTDTTEQY
TRBV2	TRBJ1-1	ASTVNTEAF
TRBV18	TRBJ1-2	ASSPNPGVGYT
TRBV9	TRBJ2-7	ASSVELAGGEQY
TRBV7-9	TRBJ2-5	ASSLGLVPETQY
TRBV9	TRBJ1-1	ASSPGGNTEAF
TRBV11-2	TRBJ1-1	ASSLLELPMNTEAF
TRBV27	TRBJ2-1	ASSLSWQYSYNEQF
TRBV6-1	TRBJ2-1	ASSSDGSSYNEQF
TRBV5-1	TRBJ1-3	ASSPIGRGGNTIY
TRBV11-3	TRBJ2-7	ASSSPREPKTTYEQY
TRBV7-9	TRBJ2-3	ASSPGGVTQY
TRBV27	TRBJ1-1	ASSFPRRGSGNTEAF
TRBV6-5	TRBJ2-5	ASSYSGGAETQY
TRBV7-7	TRBJ2-5	ASSLDRGPQETQY
TRBV5-1	TRBJ2-1	ASSLDGGGDYNEQF
TRBV27	TRBJ1-2	ASSSSRDRGFRGYT
TRBV13	TRBJ2-2	ASSHPGDTNTGELF
TRBV9	TRBJ1-1	ASSVGQGGIEAF
TRBV7-6	TRBJ2-7	ASSLDRTRIYEQY
TRBV2	TRBJ1-1	ASRDSEGRMKTEAF
TRBV6-5	TRBJ1-1	ASSYRGMNTEAF
TRBV4-1	TRBJ2-3	ASSRTSGGHTDTQY
TRBV4-2	TRBJ2-3	ASGRGGLDTQY
TRBV5-1	TRBJ2-3	ASSLGIEADTQY
TRBV2	TRBJ1-2	ATAGTGGGYT
TRBV4-3	TRBJ2-3	ASSPGGGTQY
TRBV7-2	TRBJ2-2	ASSLAPGELF
TRBV7-2	TRBJ1-1	ASSWRQGSNEAF
TRBV10-3	TRBJ2-1	AISPRQGLGNEQF
TRBV11-2	TRBJ2-7	ASREEASHEQY
TRBV11-2	TRBJ1-1	ASSVLAATEAF
TRBV7-6	TRBJ2-7	ASSEGTAPYEQY
TRBV14	TRBJ1-2	ASSQNTWSYGYT